This passage covers 5 T cell receptor beta chains from one sample sequenced in a study of cytomegalovirus exposure and HLA in healthy donors (dated by TCRdb to the late 2010s). The protocol used for the library was the immunoSEQ multiplex PCR assay. A mixture of 60 forward primers for TCR Vbeta segments and 13 reverse primers for TCR Jbeta segments was used in the multiplex PCR. Sourced from immuneACCESS, this table was stored by TCRdb with only in-frame sequences that have V and J called. A share of the clones is absent; for the studies checked, an unresolved V gene accounts for under half, and the remainder has no known explanation. The sample records 150,000 to 200,000 clones, roughly three quarters of which are singletons. The top ten clones comprise around 2.3% of the sample. The sequenced sample consisted of PBMCs. The receptors were gathered from a woman aged 45-65 years in good health and CMV-seronegative.

The V and J genes are TRBV6-1 and TRBJ2-1, with D possibly being TRBD2 (6 bases). CDR1 MNHNS and CDR2 SASEGT come from the germline V gene. Trimming took off 1 base at V and 1 base at J, with 8 bases between the two ends. The CDR3 is 15 residues long. The CDR3 nucleotides are TGTGCCAGCAGTGAAGTTCGGGGGTCCTACAATGAGCAGTTCTTC. It yields the protein CASSEVRGSYNEQFF.

This sequence joins TRBV13 and TRBJ2-7; possibly TRBD2 for D (6 bases). Trimming cost V 4 bases and J 3 bases, with 13 bases left between them. Germline CDR1 is PRHDT and CDR2 is FYEKMQ (reference sequence). CDR3 size: 14 residues. In DNA form, the CDR3 reads TGTGCCAGCAGCTCTACGGGACTTTTCTACGAGCAGTACTTC. It yields the protein CASSSTGLFYEQYF.

The chain has TRBV7-8 and TRBJ2-1, with TRBD2 as a possible D gene (6 bases). V was cut by 1 base and J by 0 bases, with 19 bases left in between. Germline CDR1 is SGHVS and CDR2 is FQNEAQ. CDR3 length equals 19 residues. The CDR3 bases are TGTGCCAGCAGCTTAGTCCTCCCCGGGACTTACAGCTCCTACAATGAGCAGTTCTTC. Translating gives CASSLVLPGTYSSYNEQFF.

This rearrangement joins TRBV9 to TRBJ1-1; D perhaps matches TRBD1 (5 bases). Between the trimmed V and J ends, which lost 0 bases and 6 bases, there was a span of 12 bases. CDR1 is SGDLS, CDR2 YYNGEE, per germline. The CDR3 contains 14 residues. The CDR3 bases are TGTGCCAGCAGCGTAGCTTCGGGGGGAGCTGAAGCTTTCTTT. Translating it yields CASSVASGGAEAFF.

The chain uses TRBV6-1 and TRBJ2-5, with 10 positions matching TRBD1. This CDR3 contains 13 residues. The V gene end was trimmed by 6 bases and the J gene end by 4 bases; junction bases not matched to a gene: 2. Germline values: CDR1 MNHNS, CDR2 SASEGT. CDR3: CASSRDRGETQYF. CDR3 DNA sequence: TGTGCCAGCAGCCGGGACAGGGGAGAGACCCAGTACTTC.